The 16 T cell receptor beta chains below were found in one sample sequenced in a study of blood T cell repertoires in COVID-19. Some clones are missing from TCRdb's copy, which holds only in-frame ones; the method was immunoSEQ multiplex PCR. The data show some 140,000 clones, roughly 80% seen once. Material for sequencing was peripheral blood. These receptors all come from a woman at least 80 years old with acute or convalescent COVID-19.

A single count supports this clone. The V gene is TRBV19, the J gene TRBJ1-2; 10 nucleotides agree with TRBD1. Germline loops: CDR1 LNHDA, CDR2 SQIVND (reference sequence). This CDR3 is 16 amino acids long. V trimming: 3 bases; J trimming: 6 bases; junction bases outside the gene matches: 10. CDR3 sequence (DNA): TGTGCCAGTAGTATCCAACCCGGGACAGGGGCCCATGGCTACACCTTC. Protein sequence: CASSIQPGTGAHGYTF.

V usage is TRBV5-1 and J usage is TRBJ1-2; D call uncertain. Trimming stripped 2 bases from V and 7 bases from J, with 12 bases between. Germline CDR1 SGHRS, CDR2 YFSETQ. The CDR3 totals 13 residues. CDR3 sequence (DNA): TGCGCCAGCAGCTTTGGGGAGCGCGGTGGCTACACCTTC. Residues: CASSFGERGGYTF.

The V call is TRBV5-6, the J call TRBJ2-1; TRBD1 matches 9 bases. The CDR3 length is 15 residues. Losses at the gene ends were 3 bases for V and 4 bases for J; bases not matched to a gene: 5. The V gene's germline CDR1 is SGHDT and CDR2 YYEEEE. CDR3 coding DNA: TGTGCCAGCAGCTCTCGACAGGGGGTTTACAATGAGCAGTTCTTC. Translated, it gives CASSSRQGVYNEQFF.

This chain connects TRBV5-4 to TRBJ2-1, with D perhaps matching TRBD2 (6 bases). The CDR3 is 14 amino acids. The germline CDR1 and CDR2 sequences are SGHNT and YYREEE (reference sequence). V dropped 1 base and J dropped 7 bases, with 12 bases sitting between them. CDR3 protein: CASSLWGAGNEQFF. The DNA for the CDR3 is TGTGCCAGCAGCTTGTGGGGCGCGGGGAATGAGCAGTTCTTC.

This clone has more than one count but fewer than ten. The CDR3 region is CASNNQYTEAFF. CDR3 DNA: TGTGCCAGCAACAACCAATACACTGAAGCTTTCTTT. The chain combines TRBV7-9 with TRBJ1-1; unclear D gene. There are 12 residues in the CDR3. Per the germline V gene, CDR1 is SEHNR and CDR2 is FQNEAQ (reference sequence). Trimming cost V 7 bases and J 3 bases, with 9 bases left between them.

V usage is TRBV6-2 or TRBV6-3 and J usage is TRBJ1-2, with 7 bases lining up with TRBD1. Germline V CDR1 and CDR2: MNHEY, SVGEGT. CDR3 length: 16 amino acids. V dropped 0 bases and J dropped 3; count of bases not matched to a gene: 7. The CDR3 reads CASSYSRDSYYYGYTF. CDR3 coding DNA: TGTGCCAGCAGTTACTCGCGGGACAGCTATTACTATGGCTACACCTTC.

This chain uses TRBV27 with TRBJ2-7, with 7 bases matching TRBD1. CDR3 size: 12 residues. CDR1 is MNHEY and CDR2 is SMNVEV in the germline V gene (reference sequence). J gave up 7 bases and V 6 bases, and 6 bases lay outside the gene matches. CDR3: CASRRQGGEQYF. The CDR3 coding sequence is TGTGCCAGCAGGCGACAGGGTGGGGAGCAGTACTTC.

The rearrangement uses TRBV6-2 or TRBV6-3 and TRBJ1-1, with TRBD1 as a possible D gene (6 bases). V dropped 2 bases and J dropped 4 bases, with 20 bases sitting between them. Germline CDR1 and CDR2: MNHEY and SVGEGT. The CDR3 has 17 amino acids. The CDR3, as DNA: TGTGCCAGCAGTTACGTCTGGGGCCCAGGGGCGAGCACTGAAGCTTTCTTT. Translation: CASSYVWGPGASTEAFF.

V and J are TRBV27 and TRBJ1-6; a possible D gene is TRBD1 (6 bases). V shed 5 bases and J shed 2 bases, with 10 bases lying between them. This CDR3 spans 15 amino acids. The germline V gene has CDR1 MNHEY and CDR2 SMNVEV (reference sequence). The CDR3 DNA reads as TGTGCCAGCAGTCCAGGGGATGCCTATAATTCACCCCTCCACTTT. Translated, it gives CASSPGDAYNSPLHF.

Comment on this clone: Sequence at one end of the junction differs from germline and may be a read error. The rearrangement joins TRBV12-5 to TRBJ1-5; D perhaps matches TRBD1 (5 bases). The CDR3 totals 14 residues. Looked up from germline, CDR1 is LGHNT and CDR2 is FRNRAP. DNA for the CDR3: TGTGCTAGTGCCCTAGACAGTAGCTATCAGCCCCAGCATTTT. As protein: CASALDSSYQPQHF.

The chain is built from TRBV15 and TRBJ1-2, with TRBD1 matching over 7 bases. The V gene end was trimmed by 5 bases and the J gene end by 4 bases; junction bases not matched to a gene: 4. CDR1 and CDR2 (germline): LNHNV, YYDKDF (reference sequence). The CDR3 is 13 amino acids. The CDR3 is CATSPGTVYGYTF. CDR3 in DNA: TGTGCCACCAGCCCCGGGACAGTCTATGGCTACACCTTC.

The CDR3 loop is CASSVREDTIYF. The CDR3 DNA reads TGTGCCAGCAGCGTGAGGGAGGACACCATATATTTT. The rearrangement joins TRBV9 to TRBJ1-3; D call uncertain. V was shortened by 2 bases and J by 8 bases, with 8 bases between the two germline ends. The V gene's germline CDR1 is SGDLS and CDR2 YYNGEE. The CDR3 covers 12 residues.

This clone was counted once. The V and J genes are TRBV3-1 (or the pseudogene TRBV3-2) and TRBJ1-2; weak D call: TRBD1 (5 bases). The CDR3 runs to 16 residues. V gave up 0 bases and J gave up 2 bases, with 13 bases separating them. CDR1 is LGHDT and CDR2 is YNNKEL in the germline V gene (reference sequence). The CDR3: CASSQDLGTSNYGYTF. The CDR3 DNA reads TGTGCCAGCAGCCAAGACCTCGGGACTTCGAACTATGGCTACACCTTC.

Comment on this clone: The CDR3 does not close with the conserved phenylalanine or tryptophan, likely indicating a read error. No DNA is shown, since the ends of the CDR3 on it are uncertain; the CDR3 is the one TCRdb lists. The chain uses TRBV5-1 and TRBJ1-6. Inclusive of both ends, the CDR3 amounts to 11 amino acids. The germline CDR1 and CDR2 sequences are SGHRS and YFSETQ. This CDR3 is CASSDVRGAPG.

The V call is TRBV19, the J call TRBJ2-4, with D maybe TRBD1 (5 bases). The CDR3 sequence is 16 residues long. Germline V lookup: CDR1 LNHDA, CDR2 SQIVND (reference sequence). Between the trimmed V and J ends, which lost 1 base and 1 base, there was a span of 11 bases. CDR3 sequence: CASSIVGVGAKNIQYF. In DNA, the CDR3 is TGTGCCAGTAGTATAGTAGGGGTAGGGGCCAAAAACATTCAGTACTTC.

The CDR3 sequence: CASSPLAGGSYEQYF. The CDR3 DNA reads TGCGCCAGCAGCCCACTAGCGGGGGGGTCCTACGAGCAGTACTTC. The chain couples TRBV5-1 to TRBJ2-7; 13 bases agree with TRBD2. V shed 4 bases and J 1 base; nucleotides not matched to a gene: 2. CDR3 size: 15 residues. Germline V gives CDR1 SGHRS, CDR2 YFSETQ.